The rows below give T cell receptor beta chains drawn from one sample of a study of molecular identifiers for immune sequencing clone quantification. Each CDR3 protein is one row after TCRdb ran MiXCR on the PCR reads. Found here are about 60,000 distinct CDR3 sequences, roughly a fifth of them singletons; the top ten hold 1.4%. Sequencing was performed on naive CD8+ T cells from blood, with Jurkat cell RNA spiked in. These receptors were taken from a human donor in good health. Some libraries in this study had Jurkat cell RNA spiked in. CDR3s include the opening cysteine and the closing phenylalanine or tryptophan. Expanded clones are given a class, and other clones once, few, many or no size at all.

clone_size v_call cdr3_aa
. TRBV2 CASSAGQGYGQYF
. TRBV4-1 CASSQDSNPWNEQFF
many TRBV20-1 CSARAGLVPYEQCF
. TRBV7-2 CASSLRTQNTEAFF
many TRBV11-1 CASSFGTGGKLETQYF
many TRBV7-9 CASSSSWTSGNYNEQFF
. TRBV29-1 CSVPPDREMGYTF
many TRBV5-5 CASSLDRFLEQETQYF
many TRBV7-2 CASSLSLAGLRNTGELFF
many TRBV7-8 CASSPGDEAFF
many TRBV11-3 CASSSLTGDTQYF
. TRBV27 CASSLLALASTDTQYF
many TRBV7-6 CASSRVGADEQFF
few TRBV12-3/TRBV12-4 CASSPPLGRTGELFF
. TRBV27 CASSFGRGAEQYF
many TRBV6-1 CASSERWQGLGNQPQHF
many TRBV4-1 CASSQTSGSTDTQYF
. TRBV12-3/TRBV12-4 CASSWQGEQYF
. TRBV10-2 CASGVGGSLYEQYF
many TRBV28 CASSFAKLTYEQYF
many TRBV20-1 CSAGPPEWIQETQYF
. TRBV7-3 CASSLISSGKGETQYF
. TRBV5-6 CASSLSRERSYNEQFF
few TRBV10-1 CASSAATLIDEQFF
. TRBV12-3/TRBV12-4 CASRPRGGRLPDTQYF
many TRBV3-1 CASSQDGKSSEAFF
. TRBV14 CASSHTGGPYEQYF
many TRBV27 CASSLSNYGGSTDTQYF
. TRBV20-1 CSAAEHDLANTPYEQYF
many TRBV14 CASSLRLEYTDTQYF
many TRBV27 CASMQGNTDTQYF
many TRBV6-1 CATPGTGSYEQYF
many TRBV15 CATSRDEQGLMGNQPQHF
few TRBV7-9 CASSSRPGGLQETQYF
many TRBV19 CASSPLAGLSYNEQFF
few TRBV20-1 CRARVGVEAFF
many TRBV6-2/TRBV6-3 CASKRENTGELFF
many TRBV7-9 CASSFGGGTGELFF
. TRBV29-1 CSVLQGYEQYF
. TRBV4-1 CASSQDVRWEKQFF
few TRBV3-1 CASSLESCTEAFF
. TRBV19 CASKEGSSYNEQFF
many TRBV6-1 CASSETVGTGKNIQYF
many TRBV6-2/TRBV6-3 CASSQSFIEYEAFF